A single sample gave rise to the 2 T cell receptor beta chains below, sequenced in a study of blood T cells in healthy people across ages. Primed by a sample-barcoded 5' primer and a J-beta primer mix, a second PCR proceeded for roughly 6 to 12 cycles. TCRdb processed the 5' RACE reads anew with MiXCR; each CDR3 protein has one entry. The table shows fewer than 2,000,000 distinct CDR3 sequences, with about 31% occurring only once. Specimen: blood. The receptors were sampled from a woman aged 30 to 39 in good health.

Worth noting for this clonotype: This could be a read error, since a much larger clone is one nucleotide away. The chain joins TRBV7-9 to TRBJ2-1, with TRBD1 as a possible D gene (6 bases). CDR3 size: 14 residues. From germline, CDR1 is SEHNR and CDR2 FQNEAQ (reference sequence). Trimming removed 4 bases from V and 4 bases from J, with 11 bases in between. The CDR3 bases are TGTGCCAGCAGCTCAGGGGCAGAATACAATGAGCAGTTCTTC. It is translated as CASSSGAEYNEQFF.

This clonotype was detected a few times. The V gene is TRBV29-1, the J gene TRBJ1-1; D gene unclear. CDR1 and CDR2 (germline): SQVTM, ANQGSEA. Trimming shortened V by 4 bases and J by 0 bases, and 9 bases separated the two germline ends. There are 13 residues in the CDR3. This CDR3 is CSVGFLMNTEAFF. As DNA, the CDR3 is TGCAGCGTTGGGTTTTTGATGAACACTGAAGCTTTCTTT.